This is a list of T cell receptor beta chains from one sample in a study of T cell responses to AZD1222 COVID-19 vaccine. The assay was immunoSEQ multiplex PCR, and TCRdb's table has in-frame clones only and misses some. Of more than 150,000 clones listed, almost 95% are singletons. The sample was peripheral blood, taken on day 0 of AZD1222 vaccination. The receptor set was obtained from an adult in good health. CDR3s include the opening cysteine and the closing phenylalanine or tryptophan. The D gene is left open where the match is weak. Clone size appears in some rows only: once, few, many, or a class for an expanded clone.

j_call cdr3_length clone_size v_call d_call cdr3_aa cdr3_nt
TRBJ2-7 16 NA TRBV7-2 TRBD1 CASSLEFGQGAYEQYF TGTGCCAGCAGCTTAGAGTTTGGACAGGGGGCTTACGAGCAGTACTTC
TRBJ2-5 14 NA TRBV9 NA CASSVGQPGETQYF TGTGCCAGCAGCGTGGGCCAGCCCGGGGAGACCCAGTACTTC
TRBJ2-4 15 once TRBV5-6 TRBD1 CASSDTGQGKNIQYF TGTGCCAGCAGCGATACCGGACAGGGGAAAAACATTCAGTACTTC
TRBJ1-5 16 NA TRBV6-5 NA CASSYSGTGSNQPQHF TGTGCCAGCAGTTACTCTGGGACGGGCAGCAATCAGCCCCAGCATTTT
TRBJ1-3 16 NA TRBV7-9 TRBD1 CASSTGRTGAGNTIYF TGTGCCAGCAGCACCGGACGGACAGGGGCTGGAAACACCATATATTTT
TRBJ2-5 16 NA TRBV5-4 TRBD2 CASSLRGGAREETQYF TGTGCCAGCAGCCTCCGGGGGGGAGCTCGGGAAGAGACCCAGTACTTC
TRBJ2-7 14 NA TRBV27 TRBD1 CASRNRGSLYEQYF TGTGCCAGCAGGAACAGGGGGTCCCTCTACGAGCAGTACTTC
TRBJ1-2 11 NA TRBV20-1 NA CSATDNYGYTF TGCAGTGCTACGGACAACTATGGCTACACCTTC
TRBJ2-5 18 NA TRBV10-1 TRBD1 CASRPPLGDRGGQETQYF TGCGCCAGCAGACCCCCTCTGGGGGACAGGGGAGGCCAAGAGACCCAGTACTTC
TRBJ1-3 13 NA TRBV7-9 NA CASTHSPGNTIYF TGTGCCAGCACCCACAGCCCTGGAAACACCATATATTTT
TRBJ1-2 14 NA TRBV2 TRBD1 CASRRRQGHYGYTF TGTGCCAGCAGGAGAAGACAGGGGCACTATGGCTACACCTTC
TRBJ2-2 19 NA TRBV7-2 TRBD2 CASSPLKTRAGVGTGELFF TGTGCCAGCAGCCCACTAAAGACAAGGGCGGGGGTCGGCACCGGGGAGCTGTTTTTT
TRBJ2-5 14 NA TRBV20-1 TRBD2 CSASRLAGLETQYF TGCAGTGCTAGTAGACTAGCGGGATTAGAGACCCAGTACTTC
TRBJ1-2 12 NA TRBV28 NA CASSLSPYGYTF TGTGCCAGCAGTTTATCCCCCTATGGCTACACCTTC
TRBJ2-5 14 NA TRBV19 NA CASTTEAGSETQYF TGTGCCAGTACCACAGAGGCAGGCTCTGAGACCCAGTACTTC
TRBJ1-1 13 NA TRBV28 NA CASSRSFRTEAFF TGTGCCAGCAGTCGTTCTTTTCGGACTGAAGCTTTCTTT
TRBJ1-4 20 NA TRBV21-1 NA CASTRRGQGWDEATNEKLFF TGTGCCAGCACCAGAAGGGGGCAGGGTTGGGACGAAGCAACTAATGAAAAACTGTTTTTT
TRBJ2-1 15 NA TRBV14 NA CASSPIRGSYNEQFF TGTGCCAGCAGCCCCATTAGGGGTTCCTACAATGAGCAGTTCTTC
TRBJ2-1 13 NA TRBV10-3 NA CAISGREGNEQFF TGTGCCATCAGTGGGCGGGAAGGGAATGAGCAGTTCTTC
TRBJ1-3 15 once TRBV7-8 NA CASSSYLGSQNTIYF TGTGCCAGCAGCTCTTATCTGGGGTCTCAAAACACCATATATTTT
TRBJ2-7 15 NA TRBV28 NA CASSPIRDSSREQYF TGTGCCAGCAGTCCCATCCGGGACTCGTCTCGCGAGCAGTACTTC
TRBJ1-2 13 NA TRBV6-5 NA CASRDQGPGGYTF TGTGCCAGCAGGGATCAGGGGCCGGGAGGCTACACCTTC
TRBJ2-3 12 NA TRBV13 NA CASSFGTDTQYF TGTGCCAGCAGCTTTGGGACAGATACGCAGTATTTT
TRBJ1-6 16 NA TRBV6-2/TRBV6-3 NA CASSYARATPGSPLHF TGTGCCAGCAGTTACGCGAGGGCCACGCCGGGGTCACCCCTCCACTTT
TRBJ2-1 18 NA TRBV9 TRBD2 CASSVTPGGGRLYNEQFF TGTGCCAGCAGCGTAACCCCGGGGGGCGGGAGGCTATACAATGAGCAGTTCTTC
TRBJ1-1 17 once TRBV9 NA CASSPLGERGVATEAFF TGTGCCAGCAGCCCCTTAGGCGAAAGGGGGGTAGCCACTGAAGCTTTCTTT
TRBJ1-2 16 once TRBV7-3 TRBD1 CASSVTGTAANYGYTF TGTGCCAGCAGCGTAACCGGGACAGCCGCTAACTATGGCTACACCTTC
TRBJ2-2 13 NA TRBV6-1 NA CASSEARTGELFF TGTGCCAGCAGTGAAGCGCGCACCGGGGAGCTGTTTTTT
TRBJ2-5 14 once TRBV7-9 NA CASSLGLPGETQYF TGTGCCAGCAGCCTCGGACTGCCCGGTGAGACCCAGTACTTC
TRBJ2-1 13 NA TRBV6-5 NA CASSVDYYNEQFF TGTGCCAGCAGCGTCGACTACTACAATGAGCAGTTCTTC
TRBJ2-7 14 NA TRBV7-6 TRBD2 CASSQAGAGYEQYF TGTGCCAGCAGCCAAGCGGGAGCGGGCTACGAGCAGTACTTC
TRBJ1-1 13 NA TRBV27 TRBD1 CASHDRARTEAFF TGTGCCAGCCACGACAGGGCCCGAACTGAAGCTTTCTTT
TRBJ1-4 15 once TRBV5-8 NA CASSLARLTNEKLFF TGTGCCAGCAGCTTGGCCAGGTTAACTAATGAAAAACTGTTTTTT
TRBJ1-4 15 once TRBV4-1 NA CASSQLGPTNEKLFF TGCGCCAGCAGCCAGCTAGGCCCGACTAATGAAAAACTGTTTTTT
TRBJ2-1 15 NA TRBV7-9 TRBD2 CASKGGTSEVYEQFF TGTGCCAGCAAGGGCGGGACTAGCGAAGTCTATGAGCAGTTCTTC
TRBJ2-7 15 NA TRBV29-1 TRBD2 CSVVGLAGGPGEQYF TGCAGCGTTGTAGGACTAGCGGGAGGGCCAGGCGAGCAGTACTTC
TRBJ1-2 13 NA TRBV15 NA CATSRAGYYGYTF TGTGCCACCAGCAGAGCAGGATATTATGGCTACACCTTC
TRBJ2-3 16 NA TRBV5-1 NA CASSLASQGGSDTQYF TGCGCCAGCAGCTTGGCCTCACAGGGCGGGTCAGATACGCAGTATTTT
TRBJ1-3 17 NA TRBV9 NA CASSVGGPLSSGNTIYF TGTGCCAGCAGCGTAGGTGGCCCCCTATCCTCTGGAAACACCATATATTTT
TRBJ2-5 12 NA TRBV28 NA CASSSSEETQYF TGTGCCAGCAGTTCCAGTGAGGAGACCCAGTACTTC
TRBJ2-7 14 NA TRBV11-2 NA CASSYQGFGYEQYF TGTGCCAGCAGCTACCAGGGATTTGGCTACGAGCAGTACTTC
TRBJ2-2 14 NA TRBV6-4 NA CASSGTRGSGELFF TGTGCCAGCAGTGGGACCCGGGGATCCGGGGAGCTGTTTTTT
TRBJ2-2 16 once TRBV2 TRBD2 CASIRTSGPNTGELFF TGTGCCAGCATAAGGACTAGCGGCCCGAACACCGGGGAGCTGTTTTTT
TRBJ1-5 14 NA TRBV15 NA CATSRDQGHQPQHF TGTGCCACCAGCAGAGATCAGGGTCATCAGCCCCAGCATTTT
TRBJ1-4 16 NA TRBV6-5 NA CASSYRSVVTNEKLFF TGTGCCAGCAGTTACCGGTCCGTTGTAACTAATGAAAAACTGTTTTTT
TRBJ2-7 13 once TRBV2 TRBD1 CASRPGGSYEQYF TGTGCCAGCAGACCAGGGGGCTCCTACGAGCAGTACTTC
TRBJ2-2 16 NA TRBV25-1 NA CASSGSVGRLIGELFF TGTGCCAGCAGTGGCTCCGTCGGACGGCTAATCGGGGAGCTGTTTTTT
TRBJ1-1 13 NA TRBV6-5 NA CASSYQENTEAFF TGTGCCAGCAGTTACCAGGAAAACACTGAAGCTTTCTTT
TRBJ2-5 16 NA TRBV12-5 TRBD2 CASGLVPSGGQETQYF TGTGCTAGTGGTTTGGTACCTAGCGGGGGCCAAGAGACCCAGTACTTC
TRBJ1-6 14 NA TRBV28 NA CASSLVKYNSPLHF TGTGCCAGCAGTCTAGTGAAGTATAATTCACCCCTCCACTTT
TRBJ2-3 17 few TRBV7-8 NA CASSIPRDTGTTDTQYF TGTGCCAGCAGCATCCCCCGGGACACAGGAACCACAGATACGCAGTATTTT
TRBJ1-2 13 NA TRBV5-1 TRBD1 CASSPGQGDGYTF TGCGCCAGCAGCCCGGGACAGGGGGATGGCTACACCTTC
TRBJ2-5 16 NA TRBV24-1 NA CATSDFTWGTQETQYF TGTGCCACCAGTGATTTTACATGGGGGACCCAAGAGACCCAGTACTTC
TRBJ2-2 17 NA TRBV9 NA CASSVVGGSSNTGELFF TGTGCCAGCAGCGTAGTAGGGGGATCTTCGAACACCGGGGAGCTGTTTTTT
TRBJ2-3 15 NA TRBV7-2 NA CASSLGGHGTDTQYF TGTGCCAGCAGCTTAGGGGGGCATGGCACAGATACGCAGTATTTT